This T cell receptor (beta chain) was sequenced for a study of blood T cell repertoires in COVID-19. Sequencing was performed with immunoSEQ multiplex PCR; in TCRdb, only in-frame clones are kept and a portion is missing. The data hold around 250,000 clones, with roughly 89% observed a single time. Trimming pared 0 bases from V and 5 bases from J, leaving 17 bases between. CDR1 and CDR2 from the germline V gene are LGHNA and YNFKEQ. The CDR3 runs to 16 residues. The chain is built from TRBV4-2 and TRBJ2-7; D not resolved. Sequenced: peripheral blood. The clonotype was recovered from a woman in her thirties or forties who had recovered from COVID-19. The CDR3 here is CASSQDFRVFWDEQYF. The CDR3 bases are TGTGCCAGCAGCCAAGATTTCCGGGTCTTTTGGGACGAGCAGTACTTC.